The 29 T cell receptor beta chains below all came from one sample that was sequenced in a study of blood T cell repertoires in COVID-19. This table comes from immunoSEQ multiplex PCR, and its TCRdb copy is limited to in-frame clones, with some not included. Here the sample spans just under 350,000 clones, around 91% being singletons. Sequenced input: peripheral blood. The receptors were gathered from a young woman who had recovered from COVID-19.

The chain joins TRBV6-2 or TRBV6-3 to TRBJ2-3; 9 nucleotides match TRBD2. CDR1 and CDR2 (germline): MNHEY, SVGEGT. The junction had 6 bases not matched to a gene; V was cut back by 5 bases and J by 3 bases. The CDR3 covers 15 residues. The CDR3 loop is CASSSSGRATDTQYF. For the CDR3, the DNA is TGTGCCAGCAGTAGTAGCGGGAGAGCAACAGATACGCAGTATTTT.

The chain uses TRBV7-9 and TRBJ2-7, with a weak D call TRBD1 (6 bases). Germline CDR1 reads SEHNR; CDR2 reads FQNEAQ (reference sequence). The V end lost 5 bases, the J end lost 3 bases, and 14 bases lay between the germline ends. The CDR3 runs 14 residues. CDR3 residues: CASSPGQTVYEQYV. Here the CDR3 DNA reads TGTGCCAGCAGCCCAGGACAGACTGTCTACGAGCAGTACGTC.

CDR3 DNA: TGTGCCAGCAGCCCGTCAGGAAGGGGCGACACTGAAGCTTTCTTT. Residues: CASSPSGRGDTEAFF. The chain couples TRBV9 to TRBJ1-1; maybe TRBD1 (5 bases). The V and J ends lost 4 bases and 3 bases respectively, with 16 bases between them. This CDR3 is built from 15 residues. CDR1 SGDLS and CDR2 YYNGEE come from the germline V gene.

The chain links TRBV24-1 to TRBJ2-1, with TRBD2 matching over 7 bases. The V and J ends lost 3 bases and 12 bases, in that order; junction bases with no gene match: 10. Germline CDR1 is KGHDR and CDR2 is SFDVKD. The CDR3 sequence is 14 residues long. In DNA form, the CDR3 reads TGTGCCACCAGTGATCCTCCGCGGGGAGGGCGGCAGTTCTTC. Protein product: CATSDPPRGGRQFF.

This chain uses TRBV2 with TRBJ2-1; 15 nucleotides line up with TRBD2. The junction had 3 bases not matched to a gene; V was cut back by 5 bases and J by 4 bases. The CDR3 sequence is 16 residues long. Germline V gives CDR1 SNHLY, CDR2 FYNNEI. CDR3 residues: CASSPGLAGGYNEQFF. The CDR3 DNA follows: TGTGCCAGCAGTCCGGGACTAGCGGGGGGATACAATGAGCAGTTCTTC.

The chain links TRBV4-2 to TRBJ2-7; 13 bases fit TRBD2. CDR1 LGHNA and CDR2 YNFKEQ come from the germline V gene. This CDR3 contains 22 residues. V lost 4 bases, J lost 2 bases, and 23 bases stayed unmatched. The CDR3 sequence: CASSPPGLAGSASNFRAYEQYV. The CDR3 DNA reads TGTGCCAGCAGCCCACCGGGACTAGCGGGATCCGCGAGTAATTTCCGAGCCTACGAGCAGTACGTC.

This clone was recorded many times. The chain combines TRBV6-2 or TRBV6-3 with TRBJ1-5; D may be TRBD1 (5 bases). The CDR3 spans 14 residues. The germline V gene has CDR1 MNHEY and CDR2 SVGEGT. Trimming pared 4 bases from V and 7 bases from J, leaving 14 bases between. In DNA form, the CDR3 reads TGTGCCAGCAGTTTGACAGACTCGTACCAGCCCCAGCATTTT. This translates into CASSLTDSYQPQHF.

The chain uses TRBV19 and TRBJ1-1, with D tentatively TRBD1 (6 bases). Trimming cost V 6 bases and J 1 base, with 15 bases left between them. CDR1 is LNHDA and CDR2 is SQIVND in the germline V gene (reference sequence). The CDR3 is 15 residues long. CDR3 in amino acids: CASRDKQGPNTEAFF. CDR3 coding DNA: TGTGCCAGTAGAGATAAACAGGGCCCGAACACTGAAGCTTTCTTT.

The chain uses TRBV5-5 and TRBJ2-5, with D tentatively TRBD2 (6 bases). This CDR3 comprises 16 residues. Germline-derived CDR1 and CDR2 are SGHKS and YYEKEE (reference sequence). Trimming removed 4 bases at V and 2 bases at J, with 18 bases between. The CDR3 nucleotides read TGTGCCAGCAGCCTGAAATCGGGACTTCGACAAGAGACCCAGTACTTC. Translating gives CASSLKSGLRQETQYF. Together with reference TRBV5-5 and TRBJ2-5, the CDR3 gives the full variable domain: DAGVTQSPTHLIKTRGQQVTLRCSPISGHKSVSWYQQVLGQGPQFIFQYYEKEERGRGNFPDRFSARQFPNYSSELNVNALLLGDSALYLCASSLKSGLRQETQYFGPGTRLLVL.

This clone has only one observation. The CDR3 nucleotides read TGTGCCAGCACCCCCCCACAGTCGAGTGAAGCTTTCTTT. Amino acids: CASTPPQSSEAFF. V usage is TRBV6-6 and J usage is TRBJ1-1; D remains ambiguous. V lost 7 bases, J lost 7 bases, and 16 bases lay in between. This CDR3 contains 13 residues. Germline loops: CDR1 MNHNY, CDR2 SVGAGI (reference sequence).

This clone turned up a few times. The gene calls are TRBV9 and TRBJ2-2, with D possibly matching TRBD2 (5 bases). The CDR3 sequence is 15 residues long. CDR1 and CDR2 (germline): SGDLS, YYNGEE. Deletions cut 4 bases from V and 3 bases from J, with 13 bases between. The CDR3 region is CASSPGVAYTGELFF. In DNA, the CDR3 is TGTGCCAGCAGCCCCGGGGTAGCCTACACCGGGGAGCTGTTTTTT.

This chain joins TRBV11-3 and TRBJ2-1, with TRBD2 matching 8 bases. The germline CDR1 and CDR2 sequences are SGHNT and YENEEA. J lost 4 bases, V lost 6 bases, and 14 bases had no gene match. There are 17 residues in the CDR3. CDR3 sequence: CASRSTEGLADYNEQFF. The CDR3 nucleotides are TGTGCCAGCAGATCCACCGAAGGACTAGCCGATTACAATGAGCAGTTCTTC. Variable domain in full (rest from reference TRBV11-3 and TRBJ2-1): EAGVVQSPRYKIIEKKQPVAFWCNPISGHNTLYWYLQNLGQGPELLIRYENEEAVDDSQLPKDRFSAERLKGVDSTLKIQPAELGDSAVYLCASRSTEGLADYNEQFFGPGTRLTVL.

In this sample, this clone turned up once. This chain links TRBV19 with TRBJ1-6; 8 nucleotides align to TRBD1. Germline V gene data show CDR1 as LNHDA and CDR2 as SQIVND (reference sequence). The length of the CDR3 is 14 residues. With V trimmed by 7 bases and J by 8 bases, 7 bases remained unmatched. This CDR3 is CASIGQGFYSPLHF. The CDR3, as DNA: TGTGCCAGTATCGGACAGGGTTTTTATTCACCCCTCCACTTT.

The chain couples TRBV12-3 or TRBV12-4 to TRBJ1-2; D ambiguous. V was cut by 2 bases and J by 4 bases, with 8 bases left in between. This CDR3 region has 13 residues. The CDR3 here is CASSLNPSYGYTF. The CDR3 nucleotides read TGTGCCAGCAGTTTAAATCCCAGCTATGGCTACACCTTC.

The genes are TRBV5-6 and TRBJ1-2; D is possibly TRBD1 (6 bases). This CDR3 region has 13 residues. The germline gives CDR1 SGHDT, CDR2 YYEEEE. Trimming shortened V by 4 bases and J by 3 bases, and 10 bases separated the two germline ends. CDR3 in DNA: TGTGCCAGCAGCGTCACAGGGTACTATGGCTACACCTTC. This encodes CASSVTGYYGYTF.

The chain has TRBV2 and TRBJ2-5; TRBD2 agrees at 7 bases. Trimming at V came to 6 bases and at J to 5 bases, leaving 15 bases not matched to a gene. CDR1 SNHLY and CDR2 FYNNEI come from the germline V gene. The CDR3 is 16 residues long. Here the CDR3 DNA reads TGTGCCAGCAGGCGAGACCCATGGGGGGGAGAGGAGACCCAGTACTTC. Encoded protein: CASRRDPWGGEETQYF.

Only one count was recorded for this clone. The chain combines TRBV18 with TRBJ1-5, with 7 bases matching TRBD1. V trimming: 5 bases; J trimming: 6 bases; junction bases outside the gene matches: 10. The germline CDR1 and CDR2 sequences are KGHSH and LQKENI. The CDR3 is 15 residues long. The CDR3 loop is CASSEGTDNFQPQHF. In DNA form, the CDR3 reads TGTGCCAGCTCAGAGGGGACAGATAATTTTCAGCCCCAGCATTTT. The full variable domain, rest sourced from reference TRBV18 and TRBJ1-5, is NAGVMQNPRHLVRRRGQEARLRCSPMKGHSHVYWYRQLPEEGLKFMVYLQKENIIDESGMPKERFSAEFPKEGPSILRIQQVVRGDSAAYFCASSEGTDNFQPQHFGDGTRLSIL.

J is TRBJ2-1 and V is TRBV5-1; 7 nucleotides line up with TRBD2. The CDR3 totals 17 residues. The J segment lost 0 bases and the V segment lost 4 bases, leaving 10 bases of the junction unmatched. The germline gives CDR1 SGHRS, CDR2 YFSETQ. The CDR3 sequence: CASSARDYVSSYNEQFF. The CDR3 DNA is TGCGCCAGCAGCGCCCGGGACTACGTAAGCTCCTACAATGAGCAGTTCTTC.

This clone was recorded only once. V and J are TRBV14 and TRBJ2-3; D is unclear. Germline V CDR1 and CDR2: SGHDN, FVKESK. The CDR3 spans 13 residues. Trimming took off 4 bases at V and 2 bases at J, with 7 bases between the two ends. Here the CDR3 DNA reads TGTGCCAGCAGCCTCGGGTTCACAGATACGCAGTATTTT. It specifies CASSLGFTDTQYF.

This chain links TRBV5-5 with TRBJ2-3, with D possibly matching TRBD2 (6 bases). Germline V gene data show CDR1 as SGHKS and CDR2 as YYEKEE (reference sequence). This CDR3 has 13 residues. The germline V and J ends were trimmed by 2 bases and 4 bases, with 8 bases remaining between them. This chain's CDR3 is CASSFSGSDTQYF. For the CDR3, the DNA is TGTGCCAGCAGCTTTAGCGGATCAGATACGCAGTATTTT.

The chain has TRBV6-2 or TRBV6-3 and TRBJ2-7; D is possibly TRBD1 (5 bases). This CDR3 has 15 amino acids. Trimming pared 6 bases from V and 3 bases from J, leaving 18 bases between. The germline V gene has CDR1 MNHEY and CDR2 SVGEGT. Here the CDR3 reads CASSLTQPDSYEQYV. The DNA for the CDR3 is TGTGCCAGCAGCCTTACCCAGCCCGACAGCTACGAGCAGTACGTC.

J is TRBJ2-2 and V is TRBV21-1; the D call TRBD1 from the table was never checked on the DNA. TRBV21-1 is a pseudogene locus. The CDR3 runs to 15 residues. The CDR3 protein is CASSSGTGGTGELFF. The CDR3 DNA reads TGTGCCAGCAGCTCCGGGACAGGGGGCACCGGGGAGCTGTTTTTT.

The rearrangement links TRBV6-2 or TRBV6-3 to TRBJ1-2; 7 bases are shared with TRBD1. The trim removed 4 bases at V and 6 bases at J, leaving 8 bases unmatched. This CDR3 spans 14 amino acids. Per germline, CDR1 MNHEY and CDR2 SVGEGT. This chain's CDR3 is CASSWNPTGNGYTF. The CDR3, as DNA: TGTGCCAGCAGTTGGAACCCGACAGGGAATGGCTACACCTTC.

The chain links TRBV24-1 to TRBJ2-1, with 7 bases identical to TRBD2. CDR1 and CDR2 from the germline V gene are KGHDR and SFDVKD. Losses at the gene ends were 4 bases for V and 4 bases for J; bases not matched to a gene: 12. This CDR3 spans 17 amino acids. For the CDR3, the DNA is TGTGCCACCAGTGACCAGGCGCGCGGGAGTCGGTACAATGAGCAGTTCTTC. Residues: CATSDQARGSRYNEQFF.

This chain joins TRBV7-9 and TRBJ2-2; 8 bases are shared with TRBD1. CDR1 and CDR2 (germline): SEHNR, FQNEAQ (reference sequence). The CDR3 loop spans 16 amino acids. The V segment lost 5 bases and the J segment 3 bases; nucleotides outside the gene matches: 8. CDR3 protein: CASSLWTGLDTGELFF. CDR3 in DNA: TGTGCCAGCAGCCTTTGGACAGGGCTGGACACCGGGGAGCTGTTTTTT.

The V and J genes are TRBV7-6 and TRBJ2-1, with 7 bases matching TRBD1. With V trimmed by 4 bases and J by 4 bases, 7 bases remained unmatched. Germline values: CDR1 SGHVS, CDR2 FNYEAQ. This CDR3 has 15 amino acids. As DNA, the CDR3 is TGTGCCAGCAGCTCACTACGGGACAGATACAATGAGCAGTTCTTC. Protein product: CASSSLRDRYNEQFF. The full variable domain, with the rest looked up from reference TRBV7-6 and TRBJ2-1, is GAGVSQSPRYKVTKRGQDVALRCDPISGHVSLYWYRQALGQGPEFLTYFNYEAQQDKSGLPNDRFSAERPEGSISTLTIQRTEQRDSAMYRCASSSLRDRYNEQFFGPGTRLTVL.

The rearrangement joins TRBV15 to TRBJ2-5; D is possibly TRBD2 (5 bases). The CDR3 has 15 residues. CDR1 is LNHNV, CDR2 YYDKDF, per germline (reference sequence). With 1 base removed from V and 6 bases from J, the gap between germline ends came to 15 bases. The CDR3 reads CATSRVEEETKTQYF. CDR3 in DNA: TGTGCCACCAGCAGAGTCGAGGAGGAGACCAAGACCCAGTACTTC.

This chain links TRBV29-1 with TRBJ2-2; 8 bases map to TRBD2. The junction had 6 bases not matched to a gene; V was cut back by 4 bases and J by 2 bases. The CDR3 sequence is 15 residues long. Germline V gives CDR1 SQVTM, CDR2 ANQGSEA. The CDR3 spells CSVGSLAENTGELFF. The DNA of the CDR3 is TGCAGCGTTGGGTCACTAGCGGAAAACACCGGGGAGCTGTTTTTT.

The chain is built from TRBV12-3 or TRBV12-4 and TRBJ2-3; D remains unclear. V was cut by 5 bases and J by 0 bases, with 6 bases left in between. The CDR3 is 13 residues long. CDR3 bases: TGTGCCAGCAGTCCGACTAGCACAGATACGCAGTATTTT. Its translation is CASSPTSTDTQYF.